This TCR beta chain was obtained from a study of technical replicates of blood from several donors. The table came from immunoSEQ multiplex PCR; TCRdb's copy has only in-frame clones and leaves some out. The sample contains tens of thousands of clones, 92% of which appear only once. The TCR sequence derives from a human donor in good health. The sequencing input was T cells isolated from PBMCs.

The CDR3 spells CASSQDASSYEQYF. The CDR3, as DNA: TGTGCCAGCAGCCAAGATGCCAGCTCCTACGAGCAGTACTTC. The chain carries TRBV14 and TRBJ2-7; no firm D call. CDR1 is SGHDN and CDR2 is FVKESK in the germline V gene. Trimming took 0 bases from V and 0 from J, leaving 6 bases between them. This CDR3 has 14 amino acids.